Listed here is a single T cell receptor (beta chain). As yet, its antigen is unknown. A much more abundant neighbour one base away suggests this may be a read error. This CDR3 has 14 amino acids. From germline, CDR1 is SGHVS and CDR2 FQNEAQ. The TCR beta CDR3 regions underwent amplification using RNA transcripts as the source. Using the HTBI primer set, a first-round RT-PCR was run on the TCR CDR3. TCRdb used MiXCR to reprocess the multiplex PCR reads, holding one entry per CDR3 protein. The sample has around 270,000 distinct CDR3 sequences, approximately 18% seen once. This sample was taken from a study of T cells in Graves' hyperthyroidism and ophthalmopathy. The overall study: It was at initial diagnosis, before any treatment, that peripheral blood was collected. Study outcomes and limitations: A 13 V-J signature model discriminated ophthalmopathy versus stable hyperthyroidism. The blood repertoire included most of the expanded thyroid clonotypes above 0.001. Ophthalmopathy, which appeared later, was predicted by the model a median roughly 6.6 months before onset.

This receptor was taken from a man aged 45-65 years with Graves' ophthalmopathy. The chain carries TRBV7-8 and TRBJ2-1; 11 bases align to TRBD2. Sequencing was done on a sample of blood. CDR3 nucleotides: TGTGCCAGCAGCCCCGGGGGGGCTAGCGGGAGGATCCTCTTC. It translates to CASSPGGASGRILF.